This TCR beta chain derives from a study of vaccination and CD4 T cells after COVID-19. Treatment reported: roughly 10-day PBMC culture with coronavirus spike peptide pools or control peptides (ViraFEST assay). Germline V gene data show CDR1 as SGHRS and CDR2 as YFSETQ. Trimming left V 0 bases short and J 5 bases short, with 12 bases between. CDR3 length: 14 residues. This clonotype has a handful of counts. Its antigen is unidentified. Cultured CD4+ T cells had their DNA profiled by the Oncomine TCR Beta short-read assay. TCRdb reanalysed the PCR reads using MiXCR and keeps one entry per CDR3 protein. The table records roughly 17,000 distinct CDR3 sequences, 35% to 40% of them present only once.

The material sequenced was CD4+ T cells from blood, cultured in vitro. The J gene is TRBJ2-7, the V gene TRBV5-1; D is undetermined. This receptor was obtained from a human donor who had recovered from COVID-19. The CDR3 here is CASSLEGIADEQYF. DNA of the CDR3: TGCGCCAGCAGCTTGGAAGGGATTGCCGACGAGCAGTACTTC.